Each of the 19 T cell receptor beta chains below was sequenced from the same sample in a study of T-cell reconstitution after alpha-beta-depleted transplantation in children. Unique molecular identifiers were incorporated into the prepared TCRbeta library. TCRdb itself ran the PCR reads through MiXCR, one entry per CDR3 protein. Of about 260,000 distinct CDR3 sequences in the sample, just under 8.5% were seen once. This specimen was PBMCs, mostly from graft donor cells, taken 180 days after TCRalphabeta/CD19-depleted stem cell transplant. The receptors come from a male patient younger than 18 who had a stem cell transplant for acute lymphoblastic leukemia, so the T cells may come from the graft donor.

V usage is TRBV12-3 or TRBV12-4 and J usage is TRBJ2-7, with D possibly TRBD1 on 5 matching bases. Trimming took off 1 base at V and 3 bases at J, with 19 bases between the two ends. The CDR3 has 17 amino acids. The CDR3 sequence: CASSLGPPTVTDYEQYF. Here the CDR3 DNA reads TGTGCCAGCAGTTTAGGCCCCCCGACAGTAACGGACTACGAGCAGTACTTC.

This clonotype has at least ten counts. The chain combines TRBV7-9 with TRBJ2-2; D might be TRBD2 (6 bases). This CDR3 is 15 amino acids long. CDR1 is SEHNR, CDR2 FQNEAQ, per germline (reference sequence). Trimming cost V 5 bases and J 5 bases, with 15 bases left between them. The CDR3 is CASSRRAGRTGELFF. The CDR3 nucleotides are TGTGCCAGCAGCCGGAGGGCGGGGAGAACCGGGGAGCTGTTTTTT. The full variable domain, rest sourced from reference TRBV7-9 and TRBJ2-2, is DTGVSQNPRHKITKRGQNVTFRCDPISEHNRLYWYRQTLGQGPEFLTYFQNEAQLEKSRLLSDRFSAERPKGSFSTLEIQRTEQGDSAMYLCASSRRAGRTGELFFGEGSRLTVL.

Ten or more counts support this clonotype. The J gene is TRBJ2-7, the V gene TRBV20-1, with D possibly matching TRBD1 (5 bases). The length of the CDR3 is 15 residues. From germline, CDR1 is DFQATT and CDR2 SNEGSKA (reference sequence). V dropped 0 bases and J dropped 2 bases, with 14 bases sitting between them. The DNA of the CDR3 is TGCAGTGCTAGAGATAACGGAAGGGGCCCCTACGAGCAGTACTTC. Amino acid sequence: CSARDNGRGPYEQYF.

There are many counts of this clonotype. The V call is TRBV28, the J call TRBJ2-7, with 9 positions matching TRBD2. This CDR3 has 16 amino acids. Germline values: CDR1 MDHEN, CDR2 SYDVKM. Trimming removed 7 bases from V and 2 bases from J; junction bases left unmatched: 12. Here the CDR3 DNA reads TGTGCCAGCACTCCTTCGACTAGCGGAGCTACCTACGAGCAGTACTTC. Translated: CASTPSTSGATYEQYF.

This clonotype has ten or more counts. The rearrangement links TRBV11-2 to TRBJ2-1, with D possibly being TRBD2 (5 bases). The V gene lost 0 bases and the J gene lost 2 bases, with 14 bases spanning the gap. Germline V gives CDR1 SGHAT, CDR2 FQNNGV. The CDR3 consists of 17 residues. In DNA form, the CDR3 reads TGTGCCAGCAGCTTAGAAGGAAAAACTAGAGCCTACAATGAGCAGTTCTTC. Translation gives CASSLEGKTRAYNEQFF.

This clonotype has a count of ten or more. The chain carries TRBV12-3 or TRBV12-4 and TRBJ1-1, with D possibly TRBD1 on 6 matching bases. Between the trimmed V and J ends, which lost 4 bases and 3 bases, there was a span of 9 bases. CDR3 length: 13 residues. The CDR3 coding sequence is TGTGCCAGCAGTTCCAGGGGTGACACTGAAGCTTTCTTT. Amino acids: CASSSRGDTEAFF.

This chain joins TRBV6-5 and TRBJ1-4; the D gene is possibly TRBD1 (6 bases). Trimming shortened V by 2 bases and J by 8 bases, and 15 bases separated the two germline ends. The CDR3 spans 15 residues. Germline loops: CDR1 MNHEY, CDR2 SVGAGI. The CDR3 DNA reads TGTGCCAGCAGTTACCCGCAGGGGCTGGGGGAAAAACTGTTTTTT. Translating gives CASSYPQGLGEKLFF.

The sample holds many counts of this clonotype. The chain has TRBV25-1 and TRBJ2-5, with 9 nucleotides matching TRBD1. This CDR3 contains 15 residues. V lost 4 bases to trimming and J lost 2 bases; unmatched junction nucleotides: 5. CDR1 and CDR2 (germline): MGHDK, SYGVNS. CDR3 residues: CASSGYRGLQETQYF. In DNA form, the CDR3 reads TGTGCCAGCAGTGGGTACAGGGGGCTACAAGAGACCCAGTACTTC.

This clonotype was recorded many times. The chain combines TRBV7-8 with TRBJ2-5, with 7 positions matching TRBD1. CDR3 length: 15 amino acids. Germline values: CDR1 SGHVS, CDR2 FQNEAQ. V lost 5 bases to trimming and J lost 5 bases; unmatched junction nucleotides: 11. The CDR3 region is CASSGRQGPRETQYF. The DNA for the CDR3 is TGTGCCAGCAGCGGGCGACAGGGTCCGAGGGAGACCCAGTACTTC.

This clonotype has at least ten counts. CDR3 bases: TGCAGTGCGGGTCGGAGCAATCAGCCCCAGCATTTT. This codes for CSAGRSNQPQHF. The V gene is TRBV20-1, the J gene TRBJ1-5; D remains ambiguous. The V and J ends lost 6 bases and 1 base respectively, with 7 bases between them. Germline CDR1 DFQATT, CDR2 SNEGSKA (reference sequence). The CDR3 contains 12 residues.

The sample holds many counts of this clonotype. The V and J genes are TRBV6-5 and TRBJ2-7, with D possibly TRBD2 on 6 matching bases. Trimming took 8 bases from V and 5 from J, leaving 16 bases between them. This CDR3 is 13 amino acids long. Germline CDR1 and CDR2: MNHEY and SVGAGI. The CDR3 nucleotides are TGTGCCAGCCGCAACGGGGAGGCCCACGAGCAGTACTTC. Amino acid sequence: CASRNGEAHEQYF.

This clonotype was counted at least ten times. The CDR3 reads CSARGRQETQYF. The DNA for the CDR3 is TGCAGTGCTAGGGGTAGGCAAGAGACCCAGTACTTC. The rearrangement joins TRBV20-1 to TRBJ2-5, with D hard to call. Trimming took off 3 bases at V and 2 bases at J, with 7 bases between the two ends. The germline V gene encodes CDR1 DFQATT and CDR2 SNEGSKA (reference sequence). The CDR3 is 12 amino acids.

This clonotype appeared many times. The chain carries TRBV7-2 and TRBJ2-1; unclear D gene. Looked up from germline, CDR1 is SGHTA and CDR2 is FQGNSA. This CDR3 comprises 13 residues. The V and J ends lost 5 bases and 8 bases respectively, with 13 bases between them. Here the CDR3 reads CASSKKTRDEQFF. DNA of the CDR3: TGTGCCAGCAGCAAAAAGACCCGGGATGAGCAGTTCTTC.

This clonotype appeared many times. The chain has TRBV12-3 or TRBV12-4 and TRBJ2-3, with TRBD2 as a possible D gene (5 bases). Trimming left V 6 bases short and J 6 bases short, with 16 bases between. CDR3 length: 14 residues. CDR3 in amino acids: CASSPRSGSDTQYF. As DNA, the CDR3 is TGTGCCAGCAGCCCTCGTTCGGGGAGCGATACGCAGTATTTT.

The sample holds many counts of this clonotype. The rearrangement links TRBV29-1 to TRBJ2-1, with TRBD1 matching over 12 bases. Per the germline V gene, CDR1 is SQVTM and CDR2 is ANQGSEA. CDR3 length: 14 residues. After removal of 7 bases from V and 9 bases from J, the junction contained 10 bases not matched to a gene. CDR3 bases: TGCAGCGCCCCGGGACAGGGGGCGATCGGTGAGCAGTTCTTC. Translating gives CSAPGQGAIGEQFF.

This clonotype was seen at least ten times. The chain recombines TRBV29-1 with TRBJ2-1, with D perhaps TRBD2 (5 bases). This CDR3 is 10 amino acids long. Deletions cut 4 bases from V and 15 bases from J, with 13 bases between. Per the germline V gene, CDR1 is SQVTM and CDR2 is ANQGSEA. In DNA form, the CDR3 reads TGCAGCGTTGGGGGTCGGGGTCCGTTCTTC. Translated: CSVGGRGPFF.

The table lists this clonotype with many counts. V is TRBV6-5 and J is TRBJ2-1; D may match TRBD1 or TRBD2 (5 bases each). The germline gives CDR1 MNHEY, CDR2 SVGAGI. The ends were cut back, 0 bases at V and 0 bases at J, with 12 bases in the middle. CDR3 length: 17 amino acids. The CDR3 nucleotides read TGTGCCAGCAGTTACTCGAGGTCAGGGAGCTCCTACAATGAGCAGTTCTTC. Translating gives CASSYSRSGSSYNEQFF.

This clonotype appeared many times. This CDR3 reads CATSRGGYDQPQHF. DNA for the CDR3: TGTGCCACCAGCCGCGGGGGGTATGATCAGCCCCAGCATTTT. The V gene is TRBV15, the J gene TRBJ1-5; TRBD1 might be the D (5 bases). Germline V gives CDR1 LNHNV, CDR2 YYDKDF (reference sequence). The V gene lost 5 bases and the J gene lost 5 bases, with 13 bases spanning the gap. The CDR3 is made up of 14 amino acids.

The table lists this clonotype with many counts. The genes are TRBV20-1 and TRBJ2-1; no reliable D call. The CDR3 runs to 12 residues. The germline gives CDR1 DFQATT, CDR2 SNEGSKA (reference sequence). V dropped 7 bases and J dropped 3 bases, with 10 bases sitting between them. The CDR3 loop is CSEETFYNEQFF. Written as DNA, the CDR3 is TGCAGTGAGGAGACATTCTACAATGAGCAGTTCTTC.